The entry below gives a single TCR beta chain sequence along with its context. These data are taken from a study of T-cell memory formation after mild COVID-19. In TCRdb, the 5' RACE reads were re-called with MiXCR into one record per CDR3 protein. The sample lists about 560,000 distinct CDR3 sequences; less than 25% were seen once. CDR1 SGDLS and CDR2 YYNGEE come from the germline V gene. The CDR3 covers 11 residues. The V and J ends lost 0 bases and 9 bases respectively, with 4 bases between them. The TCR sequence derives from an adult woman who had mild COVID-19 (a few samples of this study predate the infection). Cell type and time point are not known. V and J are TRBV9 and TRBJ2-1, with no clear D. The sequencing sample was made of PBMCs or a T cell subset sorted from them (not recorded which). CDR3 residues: CASSVDREQFF. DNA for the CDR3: TGTGCCAGCAGCGTAGACCGTGAGCAGTTCTTC.